This TCR beta chain was sequenced during a study of cytomegalovirus exposure and HLA in healthy donors. Note on this clone: Its antigen is not known.

Germline V CDR1 and CDR2: SGHNT, YYREEE (reference sequence). Deletions cut 3 bases from V and 4 bases from J, with 10 bases between. The CDR3 covers 13 residues. Study-wide results and caveats: Relative to the approximately 630-donor mean, N-insertions were reportedly fewer in an Asian-associated ancestry cluster in a later analysis. Researchers had no immune exposure information except CMV serostatus available. Indistinguishability led to the exclusion of some V segments, TRBV6-2 and TRBV6-3 included.

PCR involved 60 Vbeta and 13 Jbeta primers. Sequenced by immunoSEQ multiplex PCR; TCRdb stores in-frame clones only, minus some. The repertoire consists of around 170,000 clones, with roughly 77% occurring once and the leading ten covering around 1.9%. This TCR was sampled from a woman aged 30 to 39 in good health and CMV-seronegative. Sequenced material: PBMCs. The chain has TRBV5-4 and TRBJ2-5; no clear D gene. CDR3 sequence reads: CASSSSDLETQYF. CDR3 sequence (DNA): TGTGCCAGCAGCTCGAGTGACTTAGAGACCCAGTACTTC. Complete variable domain (other parts from reference TRBV5-4 and TRBJ2-5): ETGVTQSPTHLIKTRGQQVTLRCSSQSGHNTVSWYQQALGQGPQFIFQYYREEENGRGNFPPRFSGLQFPNYSSELNVNALELDDSALYLCASSSSDLETQYFGPGTRLLVL.